These 6 T cell receptor beta chains were all obtained from the same sample, sequenced in a study of metastatic and nonmetastatic thyroid tumors. TCRdb ran MiXCR on the PCR reads. The sample has 100,000 or so clones, more than 12% seen once. Thyroid surgery was performed in patients who had received no treatment beforehand. What was sequenced was blood. These receptors were obtained from a female donor with papillary thyroid cancer or a benign thyroid nodule (not recorded which). Some clones in this sample may be carry-over from other donors' samples.

Concerning this clone: This sequence may be a read error, since a much larger clone differs from it by one base. The genes are TRBV4-1 and TRBJ2-7, with D perhaps matching TRBD2 (6 bases). This CDR3 has 14 amino acids. Per germline, CDR1 MGHRA and CDR2 YSYEKL. V was trimmed by 7 bases and J by 0 bases, leaving 13 bases between them. CDR3 sequence reads: CASNQTTSSYEQYF. The CDR3 DNA reads TGCGCCAGCAACCAGACGACTAGCTCCTACGAGCAGTACTTC.

This clone was detected many times. The J gene is TRBJ2-4, the V gene TRBV28; 7 nucleotides agree with TRBD1. Germline V lookup: CDR1 MDHEN, CDR2 SYDVKM. The CDR3 runs to 14 residues. J was trimmed by 5 bases and V by 6 bases; bases with no gene match: 7. CDR3 DNA sequence: TGTGCCAGCAGAAAGACAGGGACGCAAAACATTCAGTACTTC. This codes for CASRKTGTQNIQYF.

The V gene is TRBV5-6, the J gene TRBJ1-2; D not certain. There are 14 residues in the CDR3. Trimming removed 0 bases from V and 4 bases from J, with 10 bases in between. The germline CDR1 and CDR2 sequences are SGHDT and YYEEEE. In DNA, the CDR3 is TGTGCCAGCAGCTTGGGGACGGATTTCTATGGCTACACCTTC. This codes for CASSLGTDFYGYTF.

In its sample, this clone was seen a few times. This CDR3 is CASSPFCLAGTYEQYF. CDR3 sequence (DNA): TGTGCCAGCAGTCCCTTCTGTCTAGCGGGGACCTACGAGCAGTACTTC. The chain is built from TRBV27 and TRBJ2-7; 9 bases match TRBD2. V lost 5 bases and J lost 2; bases outside the gene matches: 10. The CDR3 is made up of 16 amino acids. The germline V gene has CDR1 MNHEY and CDR2 SMNVEV (reference sequence).

In its sample, this clone was seen a few times. Other DNA sequences within the sample encode an identical CDR3. This sequence joins TRBV4-2 and TRBJ2-5; 9 nucleotides agree with TRBD2. Germline trimming cut 0 bases from V and 5 bases from J; bases unmatched to any gene: 7. This CDR3 spans 16 amino acids. The germline V gene encodes CDR1 LGHNA and CDR2 YNFKEQ. CDR3 DNA sequence: TGTGCCAGCAGCCAAGATCGGCGGGGGGGCCGGGAGACCCAGTACTTC. It translates to CASSQDRRGGRETQYF.

In regard to this clone: The junction differs from germline at one of its ends, possibly a read error. J is TRBJ1-6 and V is TRBV28; D gene unclear. In germline, CDR1 is MDHEN, CDR2 SYDVKM. The CDR3 sequence is 16 residues long. Written as DNA, the CDR3 is TGTGCCAGCAGTTCCTCACATGGGATCTTTAATTCACCTCTCCACTTT. Protein product: CASSSSHGIFNSPLHF. Drawing the rest from reference TRBV28 and TRBJ1-6, the complete variable domain is DVKVTQSSRYLVKRTGEKVFLECVQDMDHENMFWYRQDPGLGLRLIYFSYDVKMKEKGDIPEGYSVSREKKERFSLILESASTNQTSMYLCASSSSHGIFNSPLHFGNGTRLTVT.